The 22 T cell receptor beta chains in this list originate from one sample, sequenced in a study of cytomegalovirus exposure and HLA in healthy donors (dated by TCRdb to about 2017). Receptor libraries were prepared by the immunoSEQ multiplex PCR assay. For the multiplex PCR, a mixture combining 60 forward primers for TCR Vbeta segments and 13 reverse primers for TCR Jbeta segments was used. Here the immuneACCESS table is served through TCRdb, limited to in-frame sequences with V and J called. Missing clones are a known gap in these copies; in checked studies unresolved V genes cover under half, and the rest lacks a known reason. Present in this sample are 100,000 to 120,000 clones, approximately 82% of which were seen just once. Roughly 13% of the sample comes from the top ten. Sequencing was done on a sample of PBMCs. The receptors were gathered from a man aged 25 to 40 in good health and CMV-seropositive.

The rearrangement uses TRBV7-9 and TRBJ1-3, with D unresolved. Trimming cost V 5 bases and J 0 bases, with 11 bases left between them. CDR3 length: 15 residues. Germline V gene sequence: CDR1 SEHNR, CDR2 FQNEAQ (reference sequence). CDR3 sequence (DNA): TGTGCCAGCAGCCACCTGACACACTCTGGAAACACCATATATTTT. Residues: CASSHLTHSGNTIYF.

The rearrangement joins TRBV9 to TRBJ2-1; 7 bases agree with TRBD1. V was pared by 3 bases and J by 6 bases, with 9 bases of the junction left unmatched. Germline-derived CDR1 and CDR2 are SGDLS and YYNGEE. CDR3 length: 15 amino acids. The CDR3 DNA reads as TGTGCCAGCAGCGGGACAGGTTTAATCGGCAATGAGCAGTTCTTC. Its protein is CASSGTGLIGNEQFF.

This sequence joins TRBV28 and TRBJ2-5; 8 nucleotides align to TRBD2. CDR3 length equals 15 residues. The germline V gene has CDR1 MDHEN and CDR2 SYDVKM. Losses at the gene ends were 5 bases for V and 12 bases for J; bases not matched to a gene: 17. CDR3 in DNA: TGTGCCAGCAGTGGGGGTGGGGCAGGGCCCGGGGGGGAGTACTTC. It specifies CASSGGGAGPGGEYF.

This sequence joins TRBV5-4 and TRBJ1-2; 11 bases are shared with TRBD1. The germline gives CDR1 SGHNT, CDR2 YYREEE (reference sequence). The J segment lost 0 bases and the V segment lost 5 bases, leaving 6 bases of the junction unmatched. This CDR3 has 16 amino acids. The CDR3 spells CASRRTGGSANYGYTF. CDR3 nucleotide sequence: TGTGCCAGCAGGAGGACAGGGGGCTCGGCTAACTATGGCTACACCTTC.

This chain links TRBV5-5 with TRBJ1-2, with 7 positions matching TRBD1. This CDR3 comprises 13 residues. The germline CDR1 and CDR2 sequences are SGHKS and YYEKEE (reference sequence). J lost 4 bases, V lost 4 bases, and 4 bases had no gene match. In nucleotides, the CDR3 is TGTGCCAGCAGCAAACAGGGGAGCTATGGCTACACCTTC. Residues: CASSKQGSYGYTF.

The gene calls are TRBV30 and TRBJ1-5; no firm D call. The CDR3 extends over 12 amino acids. The ends were cut back, 5 bases at V and 6 bases at J, with 11 bases in the middle. Germline CDR1 reads GTSNPN; CDR2 reads SVGIG (reference sequence). CDR3 region: CAWGLGSQPQHF. CDR3 in DNA: TGTGCCTGGGGTCTCGGGAGTCAGCCCCAGCATTTT.

The chain carries TRBV4-1 and TRBJ1-4; 7 nucleotides match TRBD1. The germline CDR1 and CDR2 sequences are MGHRA and YSYEKL. Trimming at V came to 5 bases and at J to 0 bases, leaving 9 bases not matched to a gene. The CDR3 is 17 residues long. The CDR3 region is CASSRQRQGTTNEKLFF. The DNA for the CDR3 is TGCGCCAGCAGCAGACAGAGACAGGGAACAACTAATGAAAAACTGTTTTTT.

The chain couples TRBV23-1 to TRBJ1-5; a weak D match, TRBD1 (6 bases). TRBV23-1 is an ORF for which the function is uncertain. V was pared by 2 bases and J by 7 bases, with 12 bases between. This CDR3 is built from 14 residues. CDR3 loop: CASSQVTGFQPQHF. CDR3 nucleotide sequence: TGCGCCAGCAGTCAAGTCACAGGGTTCCAGCCCCAGCATTTT.

The rearrangement joins TRBV5-1 to TRBJ1-1; D is uncertain. The ends were cut back, 6 bases at V and 5 bases at J, with 14 bases in the middle. The CDR3 is made up of 13 amino acids. Germline CDR1 and CDR2: SGHRS and YFSETQ. The CDR3 region has the DNA TGCGCCAGCAATCCGGGTACTGCGACTGAAGCTTTCTTT. Its translation is CASNPGTATEAFF. Looking up the rest from reference TRBV5-1 and TRBJ1-1 gives the full variable domain: KAGVTQTPRYLIKTRGQQVTLSCSPISGHRSVSWYQQTPGQGLQFLFEYFSETQRNKGNFPGRFSGRQFSNSRSEMNVSTLELGDSALYLCASNPGTATEAFFGQGTRLTVV.

This clone was recorded a few times. The V and J genes are TRBV29-1 and TRBJ2-2; 14 bases align to TRBD2. CDR1 is SQVTM and CDR2 is ANQGSEA in the germline V gene. The V and J ends lost 7 bases and 7 bases, in that order; junction bases with no gene match: 2. The CDR3 spans 13 residues. As DNA, the CDR3 is TGCAGCGCAGGGACTAGCGGGGGCGGGGAGCTGTTTTTT. Protein sequence: CSAGTSGGGELFF.

This clone was detected a few times. J is TRBJ1-3 and V is TRBV7-9; 11 bases align to TRBD1. This CDR3 has 14 residues. Germline CDR1 SEHNR, CDR2 FQNEAQ (reference sequence). Trimming took 8 bases from V and 4 from J; bases not matched to a gene: 4. In DNA, the CDR3 is TGTGCCAGCTGGGACAGGGGGTTAGGAAACACCATATATTTT. Residues: CASWDRGLGNTIYF.

CDR3 amino acids: CASSGDRGPYEQYF. CDR3 nucleotide sequence: TGTGCCAGCAGCGGGGACAGGGGGCCCTACGAGCAGTACTTC. V usage is TRBV9 and J usage is TRBJ2-7, with 12 bases that match TRBD1. The germline CDR1 and CDR2 sequences are SGDLS and YYNGEE. With 3 bases clipped from V and 2 bases from J, the junction kept 0 bases outside the gene matches. The CDR3 extends over 14 amino acids.

The rearrangement joins TRBV5-4 to TRBJ2-7; no firm D call. The germline gives CDR1 SGHNT, CDR2 YYREEE (reference sequence). The length of the CDR3 is 15 residues. Trimming pared 0 bases from V and 2 bases from J, leaving 12 bases between. The CDR3 sequence is CASSLGPTETYEQYF. The CDR3 DNA is TGTGCCAGCAGCTTGGGTCCAACAGAAACCTACGAGCAGTACTTC.

The chain employs TRBV6-5 and TRBJ1-1; D may be TRBD1 (5 bases). The ends were cut back, 1 base at V and 5 bases at J, with 8 bases in the middle. The CDR3 is 13 residues long. Germline V gene lookup returns CDR1 MNHEY and CDR2 SVGAGI. The CDR3 DNA reads TGTGCCAGCAGTTACTACGGGGGTACTGAAGCTTTCTTT. Translated: CASSYYGGTEAFF.

The J gene is TRBJ2-7, the V gene TRBV5-5; possibly TRBD1 for D (6 bases). CDR1 is SGHKS, CDR2 YYEKEE, per germline (reference sequence). This CDR3 region has 16 residues. Trimming pared 4 bases from V and 3 bases from J, leaving 20 bases between. The CDR3 here is CASSLTPGQGHYEQYF. The CDR3 region has the DNA TGTGCCAGCAGCCTGACCCCGGGGCAGGGACACTACGAGCAGTACTTC. The full variable domain, its missing parts supplied by reference TRBV5-5 and TRBJ2-7, is DAGVTQSPTHLIKTRGQQVTLRCSPISGHKSVSWYQQVLGQGPQFIFQYYEKEERGRGNFPDRFSARQFPNYSSELNVNALLLGDSALYLCASSLTPGQGHYEQYFGPGTRLTVT.

The rearrangement joins TRBV19 to TRBJ1-4, with TRBD1 identical over 9 bases. The CDR3 totals 14 residues. With 3 bases clipped from V and 6 bases from J, the junction kept 2 bases outside the gene matches. Germline CDR1 LNHDA, CDR2 SQIVND (reference sequence). The CDR3: CASSIWTGDEKLFF. CDR3 coding DNA: TGTGCCAGTAGTATTTGGACAGGGGATGAAAAACTGTTTTTT.

In DNA, the CDR3 is TGTGCCAGCAGCTTAGGGGGCGGGGAGTACTTC. Translating it yields CASSLGGGEYF. J is TRBJ2-5 and V is TRBV5-4; tentatively, D is TRBD1 (7 bases). Trimming stripped 2 bases from V and 12 bases from J, with 11 bases between. The CDR3 sequence is 11 residues long. Germline-derived CDR1 and CDR2 are SGHNT and YYREEE (reference sequence). Full variable domain (remainder filled in from reference TRBV5-4 and TRBJ2-5): ETGVTQSPTHLIKTRGQQVTLRCSSQSGHNTVSWYQQALGQGPQFIFQYYREEENGRGNFPPRFSGLQFPNYSSELNVNALELDDSALYLCASSLGGGEYFGPGTRLLVL.

The chain combines TRBV4-1 with TRBJ1-4; the match to TRBD1 covers 8 bases. Germline CDR1 is MGHRA and CDR2 is YSYEKL. The CDR3 extends over 15 amino acids. V dropped 1 base and J dropped 6; count of bases not matched to a gene: 4. The DNA for the CDR3 is TGCGCCAGCAGCCAAGTCCCGGGACAGGATGAAAAACTGTTTTTT. Translation gives CASSQVPGQDEKLFF.

The chain carries TRBV19 and TRBJ1-4, with TRBD1 matching 10 bases. J was trimmed by 10 bases and V by 9 bases; bases with no gene match: 14. The CDR3 contains 15 residues. CDR1 and CDR2 from the germline V gene are LNHDA and SQIVND (reference sequence). CDR3 amino acids: CASPHPGQGRRKLFF. Here the CDR3 DNA reads TGTGCCAGCCCTCATCCGGGACAGGGGAGGAGAAAACTGTTTTTT.

This clone came up a few times. CDR3 sequence reads: CASSLPRTGGIDTQYF. The CDR3 region has the DNA TGTGCCAGCAGCCTCCCGAGGACGGGGGGTATAGATACGCAGTATTTT. The genes are TRBV7-9 and TRBJ2-3, with TRBD2 identical over 7 bases. CDR1 SEHNR and CDR2 FQNEAQ come from the germline V gene (reference sequence). V was clipped by 5 bases and J by 5 bases; unmatched bases: 13. This CDR3 contains 16 residues.

In regard to this clone: At one boundary the junction diverges from the germline segment, which might be a read error. The chain carries TRBV2 and TRBJ2-5; a possible D gene is TRBD1 (6 bases). The germline V gene encodes CDR1 SNHLY and CDR2 FYNNEI. CDR3 length equals 14 residues. The CDR3 DNA reads TGTGCCAGCACTGAATGGGCAGGGGTAGAGACCCAGTACTTC. Its translation: CASTEWAGVETQYF.

V and J are TRBV5-4 and TRBJ2-7, with a possible D match to TRBD1 (6 bases). Trimming left V 0 bases short and J 9 bases short, with 13 bases between. The CDR3 length is 13 residues. In germline, CDR1 is SGHNT, CDR2 YYREEE (reference sequence). The CDR3 here is CASSLGDNWRQYF. The CDR3 DNA sequence: TGTGCCAGCAGCTTGGGGGACAATTGGAGGCAGTACTTC.